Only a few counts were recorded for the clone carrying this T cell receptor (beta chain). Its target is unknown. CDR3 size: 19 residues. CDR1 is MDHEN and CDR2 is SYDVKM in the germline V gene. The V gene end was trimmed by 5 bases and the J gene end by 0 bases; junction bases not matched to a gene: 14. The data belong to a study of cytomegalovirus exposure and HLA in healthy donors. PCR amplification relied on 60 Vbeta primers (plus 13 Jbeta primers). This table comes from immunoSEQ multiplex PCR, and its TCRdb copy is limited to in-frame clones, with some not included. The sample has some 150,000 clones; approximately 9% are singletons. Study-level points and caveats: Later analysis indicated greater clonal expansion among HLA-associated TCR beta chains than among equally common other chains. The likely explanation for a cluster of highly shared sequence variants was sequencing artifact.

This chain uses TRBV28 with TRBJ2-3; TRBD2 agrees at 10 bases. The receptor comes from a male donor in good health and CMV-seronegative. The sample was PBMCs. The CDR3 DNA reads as TGTGCCAGCAGTCCTGGGGGGCCTAGCGGGAGTGGAAGCACAGATACGCAGTATTTT. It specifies CASSPGGPSGSGSTDTQYF.